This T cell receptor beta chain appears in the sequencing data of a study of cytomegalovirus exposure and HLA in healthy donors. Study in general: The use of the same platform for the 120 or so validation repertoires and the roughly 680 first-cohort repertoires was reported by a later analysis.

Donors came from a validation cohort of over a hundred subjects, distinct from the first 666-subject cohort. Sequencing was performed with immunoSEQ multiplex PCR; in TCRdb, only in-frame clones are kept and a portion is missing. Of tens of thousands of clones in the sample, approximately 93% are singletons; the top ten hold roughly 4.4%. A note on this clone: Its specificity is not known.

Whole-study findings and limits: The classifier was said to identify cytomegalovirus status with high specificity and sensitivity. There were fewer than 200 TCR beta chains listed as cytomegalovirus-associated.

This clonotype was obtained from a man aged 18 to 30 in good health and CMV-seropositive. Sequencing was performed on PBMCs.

The CDR3 reads CAWSVQGGNQPQHF. Written as DNA, the CDR3 is TGTGCCTGGAGTGTACAAGGGGGCAATCAGCCCCAGCATTTT. The chain couples TRBV30 to TRBJ1-5; possibly TRBD1 for D (5 bases). The V end was cut by 0 bases, the J end by 2 bases, with 8 bases between. CDR3 size: 14 residues. Germline values: CDR1 GTSNPN, CDR2 SVGIG (reference sequence).